Each of the 17 T cell receptor beta chains below was sequenced from the same sample in a study of cytomegalovirus exposure and HLA in healthy donors. The PCR contained 60 Vbeta and 13 Jbeta primers. Data came from immunoSEQ multiplex PCR; TCRdb stores just in-frame clones and leaves some out. The data contain 180,000 or so clones, around 82% of them singletons. Sequencing was done on a sample of PBMCs. The source of these receptors is a male donor in good health and CMV-seronegative.

This sequence joins TRBV27 and TRBJ2-1, with 14 nucleotides matching TRBD2. The CDR3 consists of 15 residues. CDR1 is MNHEY, CDR2 SMNVEV, per germline (reference sequence). The trim removed 6 bases at V and 4 bases at J, leaving 2 bases unmatched. The CDR3 DNA sequence: TGTGCCAGCAGGACTAGCGGGGGGGGTTACAATGAGCAGTTCTTC. This codes for CASRTSGGGYNEQFF.

V gene TRBV10-3 combines with J gene TRBJ2-2; TRBD1 aligns across 9 bases. Germline V lookup: CDR1 ENHRY, CDR2 SYGVKD. J gave up 6 bases and V 3 bases, and 14 bases lay outside the gene matches. CDR3 length equals 18 residues. CDR3: CAISDYGQGSPVSGELFF. In nucleotides, the CDR3 is TGTGCCATCAGTGACTACGGACAGGGGAGCCCTGTCTCCGGGGAGCTGTTTTTT.

The V call is TRBV6-1, the J call TRBJ1-1; D unclear. Trimming took off 8 bases at V and 0 bases at J, with 16 bases between the two ends. This CDR3 has 15 residues. The germline V gene has CDR1 MNHNS and CDR2 SASEGT. DNA for the CDR3: TGTGCCAGCTCTCCGAAAACAGTCATGAACACTGAAGCTTTCTTT. Translated, it gives CASSPKTVMNTEAFF.

The genes are TRBV27 and TRBJ2-3; TRBD2 agrees at 12 bases. CDR1 and CDR2 from the germline V gene are MNHEY and SMNVEV (reference sequence). The CDR3 has 16 amino acids. V gave up 6 bases and J gave up 2 bases; unmatched junction bases: 6. For the CDR3, the DNA is TGTGCCAGCAGCCCTTGGACTAGCGGGGTCACAGATACGCAGTATTTT. It encodes CASSPWTSGVTDTQYF.

V is TRBV25-1 and J is TRBJ1-6, with 8 bases identical to TRBD1. The germline V gene has CDR1 MGHDK and CDR2 SYGVNS. The CDR3 is 15 residues long. Trimming at V came to 5 bases and at J to 9 bases, leaving 9 bases not matched to a gene. The CDR3 loop reads CASSIQGVWGSPLHF. For the CDR3, the DNA is TGTGCCAGCAGTATACAGGGGGTTTGGGGTTCACCCCTCCACTTT.

The chain uses TRBV9 and TRBJ2-6; D is possibly TRBD2 (6 bases). Germline assignment: CDR1 SGDLS and CDR2 YYNGEE. The CDR3 covers 17 residues. V was cut by 4 bases and J by 0 bases, with 14 bases left in between. CDR3 coding DNA: TGTGCCAGCAGCACAGCCGGGAGCCGCTCTGGGGCCAACGTCCTGACTTTC. Translation: CASSTAGSRSGANVLTF.

This sequence joins TRBV18 and TRBJ2-2; 13 nucleotides align to TRBD2. CDR1 KGHSH and CDR2 LQKENI come from the germline V gene. The V gene end was trimmed by 1 base and the J gene end by 7 bases; junction bases not matched to a gene: 6. The CDR3 has 17 residues. CDR3 sequence (DNA): TGTGCCAGCTCACCACTTCCGGGACTAGCGGGAAGCGGGGAGCTGTTTTTT. Its translation: CASSPLPGLAGSGELFF.

The chain carries TRBV5-1 and TRBJ2-5; D is perhaps TRBD1 (8 bases). The CDR3 consists of 16 residues. CDR1 SGHRS and CDR2 YFSETQ come from the germline V gene. With 5 bases removed from V and 2 bases from J, the gap between germline ends came to 19 bases. The CDR3 loop reads CASSTGGGRNQETQYF. The CDR3 DNA follows: TGCGCCAGCAGTACAGGGGGGGGGAGGAATCAAGAGACCCAGTACTTC. The full variable domain, with the rest looked up from reference TRBV5-1 and TRBJ2-5, is KAGVTQTPRYLIKTRGQQVTLSCSPISGHRSVSWYQQTPGQGLQFLFEYFSETQRNKGNFPGRFSGRQFSNSRSEMNVSTLELGDSALYLCASSTGGGRNQETQYFGPGTRLLVL.

J is TRBJ2-1 and V is TRBV9, with 8 nucleotides matching TRBD1. The J segment lost 6 bases and the V segment lost 6 bases, leaving 8 bases of the junction unmatched. The CDR3 has 14 residues. Germline V gives CDR1 SGDLS, CDR2 YYNGEE. The CDR3 loop reads CASTNRGETNEQFF. The CDR3 coding sequence is TGTGCCAGCACCAACAGGGGGGAAACCAATGAGCAGTTCTTC.

This sequence joins TRBV18 and TRBJ2-5, with D possibly matching TRBD1 (5 bases). Trimming removed 3 bases from V and 5 bases from J, with 10 bases in between. The length of the CDR3 is 13 residues. In germline, CDR1 is KGHSH, CDR2 LQKENI. The DNA of the CDR3 is TGTGCCAGCTCACCTCAGGGTGGGGAGACCCAGTACTTC. Encoded protein: CASSPQGGETQYF.

This clone showed up just once. This rearrangement joins TRBV10-3 to TRBJ2-1; 7 nucleotides line up with TRBD2. The CDR3 runs to 15 residues. V shed 6 bases, J shed 8 bases, and the junction held 13 bases outside the gene matches. The germline gives CDR1 ENHRY, CDR2 SYGVKD. In DNA form, the CDR3 reads TGTGCCATCAGAACGACTAGCCGAGGTCGAGATGAGCAGTTCTTC. It specifies CAIRTTSRGRDEQFF.

V gene TRBV4-1 combines with J gene TRBJ1-1; D remains unclear. This CDR3 contains 16 residues. V lost 4 bases and J lost 3, with 18 bases in between. Germline assignment: CDR1 MGHRA and CDR2 YSYEKL. DNA of the CDR3: TGCGCCAGCAGCCCGGGAGGGTCAGGTGTACACACTGAAGCTTTCTTT. Translating gives CASSPGGSGVHTEAFF.

The chain couples TRBV5-1 to TRBJ2-7; D is possibly TRBD1 (6 bases). Germline V gene sequence: CDR1 SGHRS, CDR2 YFSETQ. The CDR3 consists of 14 residues. Trimming cost V 2 bases and J 1 base, with 10 bases left between them. As DNA, the CDR3 is TGCGCCAGCAGCTTAAAACAGGGATCCTACGAGCAGTACTTC. It is translated as CASSLKQGSYEQYF.

The CDR3 is CASSLGSQGAQPQHF. CDR3 bases: TGTGCCAGCAGCCTGGGATCACAGGGGGCACAGCCCCAGCATTTT. The chain combines TRBV5-5 with TRBJ1-5, with 9 positions matching TRBD1. The CDR3 is 15 residues long. J lost 7 bases, V lost 4 bases, and 9 bases had no gene match. Germline CDR1 is SGHKS and CDR2 is YYEKEE (reference sequence).

The V gene is TRBV27, the J gene TRBJ1-5; the D is unclear. V gave up 3 bases and J gave up 3 bases, with 12 bases separating them. Germline CDR1 and CDR2: MNHEY and SMNVEV (reference sequence). The CDR3 length is 15 residues. The chain's CDR3 is CASSFSASFNQPQHF. CDR3 DNA: TGTGCCAGCAGTTTCTCCGCGAGTTTCAATCAGCCCCAGCATTTT.

The chain carries TRBV6-4 and TRBJ2-7; 10 positions match TRBD1. This CDR3 has 13 amino acids. The germline CDR1 and CDR2 sequences are MRHNA and SNTAGT. Trimming at V came to 6 bases and at J to 4 bases, leaving 3 bases not matched to a gene. CDR3 loop: CASSRDRGYEQYF. CDR3 nucleotide sequence: TGTGCCAGCAGCCGGGACAGGGGTTACGAGCAGTACTTC.

This clone was recorded a few times. The chain uses TRBV9 and TRBJ2-1, with TRBD2 matching over 13 bases. Germline V lookup: CDR1 SGDLS, CDR2 YYNGEE. The CDR3 sequence is 16 residues long. Germline trimming cut 3 bases from V and 9 bases from J; bases unmatched to any gene: 9. The CDR3 DNA is TGTGCCAGCAGCGGAGGGACTAGCGGGATACGTGGTGAGCAGTTCTTC. Protein product: CASSGGTSGIRGEQFF.